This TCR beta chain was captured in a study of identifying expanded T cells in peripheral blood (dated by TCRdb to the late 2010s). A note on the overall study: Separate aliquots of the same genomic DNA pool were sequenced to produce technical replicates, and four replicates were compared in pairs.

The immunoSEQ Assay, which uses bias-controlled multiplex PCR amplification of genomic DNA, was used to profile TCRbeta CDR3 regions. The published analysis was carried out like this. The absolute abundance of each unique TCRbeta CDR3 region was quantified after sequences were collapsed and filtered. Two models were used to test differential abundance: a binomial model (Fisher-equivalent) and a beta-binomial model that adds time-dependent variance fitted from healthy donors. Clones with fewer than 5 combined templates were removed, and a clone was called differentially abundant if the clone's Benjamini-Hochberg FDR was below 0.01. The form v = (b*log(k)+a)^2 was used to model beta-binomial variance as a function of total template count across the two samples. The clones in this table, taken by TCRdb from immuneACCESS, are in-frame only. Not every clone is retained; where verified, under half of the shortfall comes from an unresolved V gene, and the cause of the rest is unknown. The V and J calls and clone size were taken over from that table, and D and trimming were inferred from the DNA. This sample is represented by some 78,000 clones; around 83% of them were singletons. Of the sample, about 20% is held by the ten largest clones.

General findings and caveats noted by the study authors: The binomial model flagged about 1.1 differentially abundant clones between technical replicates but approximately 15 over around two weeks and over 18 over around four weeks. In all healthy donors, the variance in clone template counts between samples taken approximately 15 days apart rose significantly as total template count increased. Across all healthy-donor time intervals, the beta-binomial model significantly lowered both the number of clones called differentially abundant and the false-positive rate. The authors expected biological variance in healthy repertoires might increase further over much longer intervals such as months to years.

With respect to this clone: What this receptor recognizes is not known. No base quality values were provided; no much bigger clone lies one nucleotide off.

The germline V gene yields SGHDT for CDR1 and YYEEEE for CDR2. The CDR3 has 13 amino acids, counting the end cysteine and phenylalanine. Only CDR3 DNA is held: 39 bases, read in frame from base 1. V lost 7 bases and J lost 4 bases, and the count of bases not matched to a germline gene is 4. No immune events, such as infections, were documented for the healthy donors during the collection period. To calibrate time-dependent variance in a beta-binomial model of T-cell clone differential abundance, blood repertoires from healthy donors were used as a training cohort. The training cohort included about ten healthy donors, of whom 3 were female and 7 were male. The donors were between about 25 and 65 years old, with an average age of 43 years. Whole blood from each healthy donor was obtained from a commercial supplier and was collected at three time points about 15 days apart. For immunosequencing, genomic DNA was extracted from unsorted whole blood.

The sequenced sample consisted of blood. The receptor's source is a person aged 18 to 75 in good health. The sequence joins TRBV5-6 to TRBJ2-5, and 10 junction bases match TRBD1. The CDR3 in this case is CASAWTGGETQYF. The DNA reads TGTGCCAGCGCGTGGACAGGGGGAGAGACCCAGTACTTC.